The 8 T cell receptor beta chains in this list originate from one sample, sequenced in a study of blood T cell repertoires in COVID-19. Sequencing used immunoSEQ multiplex PCR; TCRdb keeps in-frame clones, though not all of them. Of some 100,000 clones in the sample, around 86% were seen once. Sequenced: peripheral blood. These receptors came from a man in his forties or fifties with acute or convalescent COVID-19.

The chain joins TRBV2 to TRBJ2-5, with a weak D call TRBD1 (6 bases). The CDR3 has 14 residues. Germline V gives CDR1 SNHLY, CDR2 FYNNEI. Deletions cut 6 bases from V and 1 base from J, with 12 bases between. The CDR3 loop is CASRNREGQETQYF. The CDR3 DNA follows: TGTGCCAGCAGAAACAGGGAAGGCCAAGAGACCCAGTACTTC.

This clone showed up just once. V is TRBV9 and J is TRBJ2-7; TRBD1 matches at 9 bases. The CDR3 is made up of 15 amino acids. Germline CDR1 reads SGDLS; CDR2 reads YYNGEE. V was pared by 3 bases and J by 7 bases, with 11 bases of the junction left unmatched. In DNA form, the CDR3 reads TGTGCCAGCAGCGCAACGGGACAGGGCCTCAGTGAGCAGTACTTC. It yields the protein CASSATGQGLSEQYF.

Comments on this clone: A junction boundary mismatches the germline segment, possibly from a read error. This chain uses TRBV5-5 with TRBJ2-1; 14 nucleotides align to TRBD2. The CDR3 spans 12 residues. Per germline, CDR1 SGHKS and CDR2 YYEKEE (reference sequence). CDR3: CASRGTSGGSVF. CDR3 nucleotides: TGTGCCAGCAGAGGGACTAGCGGGGGATCGGTCTTC.

The chain combines TRBV7-9 with TRBJ2-7, with 9 bases matching TRBD1. Germline V gives CDR1 SEHNR, CDR2 FQNEAQ (reference sequence). J lost 6 bases, V lost 5 bases, and 11 bases had no gene match. The CDR3 totals 15 residues. CDR3 coding DNA: TGTGCCAGCAGCGCGTGGACAGGGGAAGCGAGCGAGCAGTACTTC. Protein sequence: CASSAWTGEASEQYF. Combining the CDR3 with reference TRBV7-9 and TRBJ2-7 gives the whole variable domain DTGVSQNPRHKITKRGQNVTFRCDPISEHNRLYWYRQTLGQGPEFLTYFQNEAQLEKSRLLSDRFSAERPKGSFSTLEIQRTEQGDSAMYLCASSAWTGEASEQYFGPGTRLTVT.

The chain is built from TRBV2 and TRBJ1-5, with D possibly being TRBD1 (5 bases). The length of the CDR3 is 14 residues. Trimming left V 3 bases short and J 3 bases short, with 9 bases between. Per germline, CDR1 SNHLY and CDR2 FYNNEI. The CDR3 is CASSEGGFNQPQHF. The CDR3 DNA reads as TGTGCCAGCAGTGAGGGGGGATTCAATCAGCCCCAGCATTTT.

The rearrangement uses TRBV9 and TRBJ1-5, with 10 bases aligning to TRBD1. This CDR3 has 16 amino acids. CDR1 and CDR2 from the germline V gene are SGDLS and YYNGEE. The junction had 10 bases not matched to a gene; V was cut back by 4 bases and J by 6 bases. The CDR3 protein is CASSPTGTGVGQPQHF. CDR3 coding DNA: TGTGCCAGCAGCCCGACGGGGACAGGGGTTGGTCAGCCCCAGCATTTT.

V and J are TRBV5-1 and TRBJ1-3; D is undetermined. This CDR3 is 14 amino acids long. Between the trimmed V and J ends, which lost 2 bases and 1 base, there was a span of 7 bases. Per germline, CDR1 SGHRS and CDR2 YFSETQ. As DNA, the CDR3 is TGCGCCAGCAGCTTCCAGGTATCTGGAAACACCATATATTTT. Its translation: CASSFQVSGNTIYF.

The chain carries TRBV18 and TRBJ1-1; no definite D call. Trimming removed 9 bases from V and 0 bases from J, with 8 bases in between. The germline gives CDR1 KGHSH, CDR2 LQKENI. This CDR3 has 12 amino acids. As DNA, the CDR3 is TGTGCCAGTGGAGGGCTGAACACTGAAGCTTTCTTT. Amino acid sequence: CASGGLNTEAFF.